This T cell receptor beta chain is drawn from a study of Tregs in tolerant kidney transplant recipients. Recipients received nonmyeloablative bone marrow transplants from related graft donors, with transient mixed chimerism. CD4+CD25+CD127- Tregs, CD4+CD25- non-Tregs, CD4 and CD8 cells were sorted. Of note for this clone: Antigen: not known.

V shed 5 bases and J 1 base; nucleotides not matched to a gene: 6. Germline V gene data show CDR1 as SGHAT and CDR2 as FQNNGV. This CDR3 spans 15 amino acids. Some clones are missing from TCRdb's copy, which holds only in-frame ones; the method was immunoSEQ multiplex PCR. The sample has 20,000 to 25,000 clones; roughly 80% are singletons. Study-wide results and limits: Tregs expanded with activated donor B cells seemed most donor-specific.

The rearrangement uses TRBV11-2 and TRBJ1-2; 8 bases align to TRBD1. This TCR was recovered from a human patient who received a combined kidney and bone marrow transplant. A subset of T cells may come from the graft donor. The specimen was CD8+ T cells from blood (PBMCs), collected 6 months after the transplant. The CDR3 region has the DNA TGTGCCAGCAGCCCTGCGGGACAGGATAACTATGGCTACACCTTC. Its translation is CASSPAGQDNYGYTF.